This T cell receptor (beta chain) is drawn from a study of blood T cells in healthy people across ages. Study overall: About one barcoded beta molecule per two T cells was the capture yield of template switching.

Looked up from germline, CDR1 is MDHEN and CDR2 is SYDVKM. V shed 6 bases and J 1 base; nucleotides not matched to a gene: 7. The CDR3 runs to 15 residues. In the case of this clonotype: Its cognate antigen is unknown.

Findings and caveats of the study: Samples with more naive T cells showed higher observed beta diversity.

Using a J-beta primer mix together with a sample-barcoded 5' primer, a second PCR was run for about 6 to 11 cycles. TCRdb redid the calling of the 5' RACE reads with MiXCR, one entry per CDR3 protein. Among over 300,000 distinct CDR3 sequences listed, more than 45% were seen once. The sequenced material came from blood. V and J are TRBV28 and TRBJ2-3; 7 bases match TRBD2. The origin of this receptor is a man between 60 and 75 years old in good health. The CDR3, as DNA: TGTGCCAGCAGGCCTGGGGGGGTCCGCACAGATACGCAGTATTTT. It encodes CASRPGGVRTDTQYF.